Each of the 21 T cell receptor beta chains below was sequenced from the same sample in a study of beta chain features in type 1 diabetes. Every bit of the isolated RNA underwent reverse transcription, so sequencing read expressed TCRB transcripts. Data came from immunoSEQ multiplex PCR; TCRdb stores just in-frame clones and leaves some out. Of about 660,000 clones listed, about 14% are singletons. No antigen has been identified for these receptors. Study-level points and caveats: Researchers report that Type 1 diabetes patients had moderately but significantly shorter TCRB CDR3s across all four CD4+ subsets.

Sequenced: naive CD4+ T cells from blood. These receptors were taken from a young man with type 1 diabetes.

The CDR3 loop reads CRYDAVGEAFF. CDR3 coding DNA: TGCAGGTACGACGCGGTAGGCGAAGCTTTCTTT. The chain recombines TRBV29-1 with TRBJ1-1; D is unresolved. The germline CDR1 and CDR2 sequences are SQVTM and ANQGSEA. CDR3 length: 11 residues.

The rearrangement joins TRBV6-5 to TRBJ2-7; no reliable D call. From germline, CDR1 is MNHEY and CDR2 SVGAGI. Trimming shortened V by 2 bases and J by 5 bases, and 16 bases separated the two germline ends. The CDR3 is made up of 15 amino acids. This chain's CDR3 is CASSYTDTLRNEQYF. DNA for the CDR3: TGTGCCAGCAGTTACACAGACACCTTGAGGAACGAGCAGTACTTC.

V and J are TRBV27 and TRBJ2-6; D gene unclear. Germline CDR1 and CDR2: MNHEY and SMNVEV (reference sequence). The CDR3 has 15 amino acids. Between the trimmed V and J ends, which lost 5 bases and 0 bases, there was a span of 8 bases. For the CDR3, the DNA is TGTGCCAGCAGTCCAACGAGCTCTGGGGCCAACGTCCTGACTTTC. Translated: CASSPTSSGANVLTF.

The CDR3 region is CASSKRDNVIYGYTF. The CDR3 nucleotides are TGTGCCAGCAGCAAGCGGGACAATGTCATCTATGGCTACACCTTC. The chain has TRBV7-9 and TRBJ1-2; weak D call: TRBD1 (6 bases). This CDR3 has 15 amino acids. The V end lost 5 bases, the J end lost 4 bases, and 17 bases lay between the germline ends. CDR1 is SEHNR and CDR2 is FQNEAQ in the germline V gene (reference sequence).

This clone was seen a few times. J is TRBJ2-2 and V is TRBV29-1; TRBD2 agrees at 7 bases. This CDR3 is built from 14 residues. CDR1 and CDR2 (germline): SQVTM, ANQGSEA. J lost 5 bases, V lost 5 bases, and 8 bases had no gene match. CDR3 in amino acids: CSVRWQGGTGELFF. The DNA for the CDR3 is TGCAGCGTTCGGTGGCAGGGAGGGACCGGGGAGCTGTTTTTT.

The rearrangement uses TRBV29-1 and TRBJ1-4; D gene unclear. The CDR3 runs to 12 residues. The V and J ends lost 5 bases and 5 bases respectively, with 9 bases between them. Germline CDR1 reads SQVTM; CDR2 reads ANQGSEA. CDR3 sequence (DNA): TGCAGCGTTCGGACCGCGAATGAAAAACTGTTTTTT. Its protein is CSVRTANEKLFF.

A word on this clone: Distinct nucleotide sequences in the sample also encode this CDR3. The rearrangement links TRBV6-5 to TRBJ2-1, with 9 bases lining up with TRBD2. The V segment lost 2 bases and the J segment 0 bases; nucleotides outside the gene matches: 2. CDR1 is MNHEY and CDR2 is SVGAGI in the germline V gene. CDR3 length: 16 amino acids. The CDR3 nucleotides are TGTGCCAGCAGTTACAGTAGCGGGAGCTCCTACAATGAGCAGTTCTTC. Translated, it gives CASSYSSGSSYNEQFF.

This chain connects TRBV6-5 to TRBJ2-3, with a weak D call TRBD1 (5 bases). The CDR3 runs 13 residues. Deletions cut 2 bases from V and 7 bases from J, with 10 bases between. The V gene's germline CDR1 is MNHEY and CDR2 SVGAGI. Written as DNA, the CDR3 is TGTGCCAGCAGTTACCCCAAGGGGAATACGCAGTATTTT. This encodes CASSYPKGNTQYF.

The V call is TRBV10-3, the J call TRBJ2-3, with 7 bases matching TRBD2. CDR1 and CDR2 from the germline V gene are ENHRY and SYGVKD. V was pared by 10 bases and J by 3 bases, with 10 bases of the junction left unmatched. This CDR3 is built from 14 residues. The CDR3 region is CASQDPGGTDTQYF. The DNA for the CDR3 is TGTGCCAGTCAGGATCCGGGAGGAACAGATACGCAGTATTTT.

This clone was detected only a few times. This chain links TRBV30 with TRBJ1-5; 10 nucleotides match TRBD1. CDR1 GTSNPN and CDR2 SVGIG come from the germline V gene (reference sequence). The length of the CDR3 is 13 residues. V gave up 4 bases and J gave up 6 bases; unmatched junction bases: 3. CDR3 protein: CAWTGQGGQPQHF. CDR3 DNA: TGTGCCTGGACTGGACAGGGGGGTCAGCCCCAGCATTTT.

About this clone: The sample has other DNA sequences that encode this CDR3 too. The rearrangement joins TRBV5-1 to TRBJ2-3, with TRBD2 as a possible D gene (6 bases). This CDR3 region has 14 residues. CDR1 is SGHRS and CDR2 is YFSETQ in the germline V gene. Trimming stripped 1 base from V and 5 bases from J, with 11 bases between. The CDR3 region is CASSLTGAGDTQYF. In nucleotides, the CDR3 is TGCGCCAGCAGCTTGACGGGAGCGGGAGATACGCAGTATTTT.

The chain uses TRBV7-9 and TRBJ1-2; the match to TRBD1 covers 8 bases. This CDR3 has 12 amino acids. Germline-derived CDR1 and CDR2 are SEHNR and FQNEAQ (reference sequence). J lost 10 bases, V lost 5 bases, and 6 bases had no gene match. The CDR3 DNA is TGTGCCAGCAGCCCCGGGACAGGAGACTACACCTTC. This sequence encodes CASSPGTGDYTF.

A word on this clone: The identical CDR3 is also encoded by other nucleotide sequences in the sample. The chain is built from TRBV28 and TRBJ2-3; TRBD2 matches 8 bases. V lost 6 bases, J lost 1 base, and 3 bases stayed unmatched. Germline CDR1 and CDR2: MDHEN and SYDVKM. The CDR3 is 14 residues long. Here the CDR3 reads CASSLGGGTDTQYF. CDR3 bases: TGTGCCAGCAGCCTCGGGGGGGGCACAGATACGCAGTATTTT.

This clone was seen a handful of times. The rearrangement uses TRBV7-2 and TRBJ1-5; the D gene is possibly TRBD1 (5 bases). The CDR3 contains 17 residues. Between the trimmed V and J ends, which lost 4 bases and 6 bases, there was a span of 22 bases. From germline, CDR1 is SGHTA and CDR2 FQGNSA. CDR3 bases: TGTGCCAGCAGCTCTCGGACGGGCAGTAGGGGCAGTCAGCCCCAGCATTTT. Translated, it gives CASSSRTGSRGSQPQHF.

This clone has only a few counts. The genes are TRBV10-3 and TRBJ2-7; TRBD1 agrees at 9 bases. Per the germline V gene, CDR1 is ENHRY and CDR2 is SYGVKD. The CDR3 covers 14 residues. Trimming cost V 6 bases and J 7 bases; bases outside gene matches: 10. The CDR3 nucleotides are TGTGCCATCAGCGGACCTAGACAGGGGGATGAGCAGTACTTC. This sequence encodes CAISGPRQGDEQYF.

This chain links TRBV9 with TRBJ1-2; D possibly corresponds to TRBD1 (6 bases). This CDR3 contains 12 residues. Trimming took 3 bases from V and 5 from J, leaving 8 bases between them. The germline gives CDR1 SGDLS, CDR2 YYNGEE. CDR3: CASSGTEYGYTF. DNA for the CDR3: TGTGCCAGCAGCGGGACAGAATATGGCTACACCTTC.

This clone was observed a handful of times. The chain recombines TRBV30 with TRBJ2-1; D is perhaps TRBD1 (6 bases). The CDR3 length is 11 residues. Per the germline V gene, CDR1 is GTSNPN and CDR2 is SVGIG (reference sequence). V was shortened by 0 bases and J by 13 bases, with 10 bases between the two germline ends. In DNA form, the CDR3 reads TGTGCCTGGAGTGTTCCAGGGGCTCAGTTCTTC. Protein: CAWSVPGAQFF.

This clone was picked up a small number of times. This chain connects TRBV6-4 to TRBJ2-1; D may be TRBD1 (6 bases). V was trimmed by 4 bases and J by 12 bases, leaving 22 bases between them. The CDR3 is 15 amino acids. Looked up from germline, CDR1 is MRHNA and CDR2 is SNTAGT. The CDR3 reads CASSGPPTGKSLQFF. The CDR3 DNA reads TGTGCCAGCAGTGGGCCCCCCACAGGGAAGTCTTTGCAGTTCTTC.

The chain has TRBV7-9 and TRBJ1-1; 9 bases line up with TRBD1. The CDR3 loop spans 14 amino acids. Per germline, CDR1 SEHNR and CDR2 FQNEAQ (reference sequence). Losses at the gene ends were 1 base for V and 5 bases for J; bases not matched to a gene: 2. This chain's CDR3 is CASSLEGTGTEAFF. For the CDR3, the DNA is TGTGCCAGCAGCTTAGAGGGGACAGGGACTGAAGCTTTCTTT.

The genes are TRBV27 and TRBJ2-7; D perhaps matches TRBD1 (6 bases). The CDR3 covers 16 residues. V gave up 6 bases and J gave up 2 bases, with 20 bases separating them. Germline CDR1 and CDR2: MNHEY and SMNVEV (reference sequence). The CDR3 loop is CASRALSGTNTYEQYF. In DNA form, the CDR3 reads TGTGCCAGCAGGGCGCTATCCGGGACAAACACCTACGAGCAGTACTTC.

This clone was observed a handful of times. The V gene is TRBV15, the J gene TRBJ2-1; 8 nucleotides agree with TRBD2. The CDR3 contains 16 residues. The ends lost 0 bases at V and 2 bases at J; junction bases unmatched: 3. Germline V gene data show CDR1 as LNHNV and CDR2 as YYDKDF (reference sequence). This chain's CDR3 is CATSRDVGRAYNEQFF. The CDR3 bases are TGTGCCACCAGCAGAGATGTCGGGAGGGCCTACAATGAGCAGTTCTTC.